The rows below give T cell receptor beta chains drawn from one sample of a study of CD8 T cells in Susac syndrome. From the immunoSEQ multiplex PCR reads, TCRdb called clonotypes with MiXCR, one entry per CDR3 protein. The sample consists of over 150,000 distinct CDR3 sequences, about 93% of them appearing once. Sequenced material: CD4+ T cells from PBMCs. The source of these receptors is a human donor with Susac syndrome. Both conserved end residues are part of each CDR3.

TRBV30	CAWSATSSGEQFF
TRBV29-1	CSVEKGETQYF
TRBV18	CASSPQTGGTGYTF
TRBV20-1	CSPSAPGTEFYGYTF
TRBV18	CASSPPSRDHEQFF
TRBV21-1	CASSTQITRTSTEFF
TRBV7-9	CASSPRPLPTEAFF
TRBV5-8	CASSLEYSGANVLTF
TRBV29-1	CSVDSNEKLFF
TRBV10-3	CATGLAGGPEEQYF
TRBV19	CASRLDGGSNQPQHF
TRBV7-2	CASSLDRDEQYF
TRBV6-6	CASSYLVGATYGYTF
TRBV30	CAWSPTFGHGCTF
TRBV28	CASRTRYEQYF
TRBV28	CASRQTGRDEQFF
TRBV19	CASSTGHRSGANVLTF
TRBV25-1	CASSGIGPLNNEQFF
TRBV20-1	CSARETGTYEQYF
TRBV9	CASSATGTGSYNEQFF
TRBV7-9	CASSLGETGHQETQYF
TRBV5-4	CASSDGQGAGEKLFF
TRBV28	CASSFSHTGTASVRSQPQHF
TRBV6-5	CASSYSRLAGGQRETQYF
TRBV6-2/TRBV6-3	CASSHGGRLVGEQYF
TRBV3-1	CASSNWNSLNYGYTF
TRBV4-3	CASSPQPLGSGTGELFF
TRBV5-8	CASSLARGTGRYGYTF
TRBV12-3/TRBV12-4	CASSLNYGYTF